These 20 T cell receptor beta chains were all obtained from the same sample, sequenced in a study of cytomegalovirus exposure and HLA in healthy donors. This PCR relied on a set of 60 Vbeta primers and 13 Jbeta primers. Libraries were prepared by immunoSEQ multiplex PCR; TCRdb keeps only in-frame clonotypes and omits some of them. Among roughly 170,000 clones listed, roughly 81% were seen once. What was sequenced was PBMCs. The receptors here all came from a girl under 18 in good health and CMV-seropositive.

The chain joins TRBV27 to TRBJ1-1, with D possibly being TRBD1 (6 bases). The CDR3 spans 15 residues. CDR1 and CDR2 (germline): MNHEY, SMNVEV (reference sequence). Trimming removed 5 bases at V and 8 bases at J, with 21 bases between. This CDR3 is CASSGDAGDPLEAFF. In nucleotides, the CDR3 is TGTGCCAGCAGTGGGGATGCAGGGGACCCTTTAGAAGCTTTCTTT.

This chain links TRBV11-3 with TRBJ1-2; D is possibly TRBD1 (6 bases). The germline gives CDR1 SGHNT, CDR2 YENEEA. The CDR3 totals 15 residues. V lost 5 bases and J 2 bases, leaving 15 bases between the germline ends. The CDR3 sequence: CASSPSGAENYGYTF. CDR3 coding DNA: TGTGCCAGCAGCCCCTCAGGGGCGGAAAACTATGGCTACACCTTC.

This chain joins TRBV28 and TRBJ1-2; D is uncertain. Trimming pared 6 bases from V and 8 bases from J, leaving 19 bases between. The germline V gene encodes CDR1 MDHEN and CDR2 SYDVKM. This CDR3 spans 14 amino acids. The CDR3 sequence: CASRKTETILGYTF. For the CDR3, the DNA is TGTGCCAGCAGAAAAACAGAAACCATCTTGGGCTACACCTTC.

The rearrangement joins TRBV19 to TRBJ1-1; perhaps TRBD1 as D (6 bases). CDR1 LNHDA and CDR2 SQIVND come from the germline V gene (reference sequence). Trimming removed 4 bases from V and 11 bases from J, with 17 bases in between. The length of the CDR3 is 13 residues. The CDR3: CASSREQGGQAFF. In DNA form, the CDR3 reads TGTGCCAGTAGTAGGGAACAGGGCGGTCAGGCTTTCTTT.

A word on this clone: Mismatch with germline at one junction end may stem from a read error. The chain combines TRBV7-7 with TRBJ2-7, with TRBD2 identical over 9 bases. The CDR3 sequence is 15 residues long. Germline values: CDR1 SSHAT, CDR2 FNYEAQ (reference sequence). The CDR3 reads CASSPSGTSPAEQYF. As DNA, the CDR3 is TGTGCTAGCAGCCCGAGCGGGACTAGCCCCGCCGAGCAGTACTTC.

V usage is TRBV6-5 and J usage is TRBJ1-1, with unresolved D. CDR3 size: 15 residues. The V and J ends lost 4 bases and 2 bases respectively, with 14 bases between them. The germline V gene encodes CDR1 MNHEY and CDR2 SVGAGI. The CDR3 spells CASSLQVAVNTEAFF. The CDR3 region has the DNA TGTGCCAGCAGTTTACAAGTCGCAGTAAACACTGAAGCTTTCTTT.

DNA of the CDR3: TGTGCCAGCAGAATTCGGGAAGCCTACGAGCAGTACTTC. Translating gives CASRIREAYEQYF. This chain uses TRBV2 with TRBJ2-7; tentative D call: TRBD2 (5 bases). V was trimmed by 6 bases and J by 2 bases, leaving 11 bases between them. This CDR3 comprises 13 residues. Germline CDR1 SNHLY, CDR2 FYNNEI.

This clone has a handful of counts. V is TRBV5-1 and J is TRBJ2-5, with 7 bases aligning to TRBD2. CDR1 SGHRS and CDR2 YFSETQ come from the germline V gene. The CDR3 contains 15 residues. The V gene end was trimmed by 0 bases and the J gene end by 5 bases; junction bases not matched to a gene: 7. The CDR3 is CASSLDSRGGETQYF. In nucleotides, the CDR3 is TGCGCCAGCAGCTTGGATAGTCGGGGAGGGGAGACCCAGTACTTC.

The rearrangement links TRBV27 to TRBJ1-5; D uncertain. Germline V lookup: CDR1 MNHEY, CDR2 SMNVEV (reference sequence). This CDR3 has 16 residues. V shed 5 bases and J shed 3 bases, with 17 bases lying between them. The chain's CDR3 is CASSPAPGEDNQPQHF. The CDR3 region has the DNA TGTGCCAGCAGTCCCGCCCCGGGTGAGGACAATCAGCCCCAGCATTTT.

CDR3 in amino acids: CASSLAWTGEFHGYTF. The CDR3, as DNA: TGCGCCAGCAGCTTGGCTTGGACAGGGGAGTTCCATGGCTACACCTTC. The rearrangement links TRBV5-1 to TRBJ1-2; TRBD1 aligns across 9 bases. This CDR3 region has 16 residues. Germline lookup yields CDR1 SGHRS and CDR2 YFSETQ. V gave up 0 bases and J gave up 6 bases; unmatched junction bases: 9.

This chain joins TRBV7-9 and TRBJ2-2, with TRBD2 as a possible D gene (6 bases). The length of the CDR3 is 15 residues. Germline lookup yields CDR1 SEHNR and CDR2 FQNEAQ (reference sequence). The ends were cut back, 1 base at V and 6 bases at J, with 12 bases in the middle. CDR3: CASSLVAGSAGELFF. For the CDR3, the DNA is TGTGCCAGCAGCTTAGTCGCGGGGTCGGCCGGGGAGCTGTTTTTT. Full variable domain (rest looked up from reference TRBV7-9 and TRBJ2-2): DTGVSQNPRHKITKRGQNVTFRCDPISEHNRLYWYRQTLGQGPEFLTYFQNEAQLEKSRLLSDRFSAERPKGSFSTLEIQRTEQGDSAMYLCASSLVAGSAGELFFGEGSRLTVL.

This clone has a handful of counts. The chain joins TRBV15 to TRBJ2-7, with D possibly TRBD2 on 6 matching bases. The CDR3 sequence is 13 residues long. V lost 0 bases and J lost 9, with 12 bases in between. CDR1 is LNHNV and CDR2 is YYDKDF in the germline V gene (reference sequence). Here the CDR3 DNA reads TGTGCCACCAGCAGAGATCCGGGGGACTCGCAGTACTTC. This translates into CATSRDPGDSQYF.

This clone was seen just once. The CDR3 region is CASSFAGTSGGYEQYF. The CDR3, as DNA: TGCGCCAGCAGCTTTGCCGGGACTAGCGGGGGTTACGAGCAGTACTTC. The chain has TRBV5-1 and TRBJ2-7; 14 bases are a match to TRBD2. This CDR3 is 16 amino acids long. V shed 2 bases and J 4 bases; nucleotides not matched to a gene: 5. Per germline, CDR1 SGHRS and CDR2 YFSETQ.

This clone was observed a few times. The rearrangement links TRBV7-8 to TRBJ2-3, with TRBD2 identical over 7 bases. Germline CDR1 and CDR2: SGHVS and FQNEAQ. CDR3 length: 15 amino acids. V shed 5 bases and J 4 bases; nucleotides not matched to a gene: 9. The CDR3 loop reads CASSTRLAPPDTQYF. Here the CDR3 DNA reads TGTGCCAGCAGCACTCGACTAGCACCCCCAGATACGCAGTATTTT.

This clone appeared a single time. The rearrangement joins TRBV11-2 to TRBJ2-5; TRBD2 is a possible D gene (5 bases). This CDR3 has 14 amino acids. Germline assignment: CDR1 SGHAT and CDR2 FQNNGV. Trimming stripped 2 bases from V and 1 base from J, with 8 bases between. CDR3 nucleotide sequence: TGTGCCAGCAGCTTATTCACTAGCCAAGAGACCCAGTACTTC. Translating gives CASSLFTSQETQYF.

The chain carries TRBV18 and TRBJ1-1; D ambiguous. This CDR3 contains 12 residues. V was clipped by 4 bases and J by 3 bases, with 6 bases between them. From germline, CDR1 is KGHSH and CDR2 LQKENI. CDR3: CASSLGDTEAFF. In DNA form, the CDR3 reads TGTGCCAGCTCACTGGGAGACACTGAAGCTTTCTTT.

This clone was seen only a few times. The chain recombines TRBV6-1 with TRBJ1-5, with D possibly being TRBD1 (6 bases). CDR1 is MNHNS, CDR2 SASEGT, per germline. V lost 1 base, J lost 6 bases, and 10 bases lay in between. The CDR3 consists of 14 residues. This CDR3 reads CASSEVWGLQPQHF. CDR3 coding DNA: TGTGCCAGCAGTGAAGTGTGGGGGCTTCAGCCCCAGCATTTT.

This chain links TRBV6-5 with TRBJ2-7; D gene unclear. Per the germline V gene, CDR1 is MNHEY and CDR2 is SVGAGI. The CDR3 contains 13 residues. The germline V and J ends were trimmed by 0 bases and 4 bases, with 7 bases remaining between them. This chain's CDR3 is CASSYSIAYEQYF. CDR3 coding DNA: TGTGCCAGCAGTTACTCGATAGCTTACGAGCAGTACTTC.

The sample holds one count of this clone. The chain combines TRBV27 with TRBJ1-2; a weak D match, TRBD1 (6 bases). This CDR3 contains 17 residues. The V end was cut by 0 bases, the J end by 4 bases, with 18 bases between. Germline CDR1 is MNHEY and CDR2 is SMNVEV (reference sequence). The CDR3 sequence: CASSLSPEGGDIYGYTF. As DNA, the CDR3 is TGTGCCAGCAGTTTATCGCCCGAAGGGGGGGACATCTATGGCTACACCTTC.

CDR3 DNA: TGTGCCAGCAGCTTACCGGGGTACGAGCAGTACTTC. Amino acid sequence: CASSLPGYEQYF. The V and J genes are TRBV11-2 and TRBJ2-7; D is possibly TRBD2 (5 bases). The CDR3 is 12 amino acids. V lost 2 bases, J lost 4 bases, and 6 bases lay in between. Germline V gene lookup returns CDR1 SGHAT and CDR2 FQNNGV.